A single TCR beta chain is shown here with its context. The sample comes from a study of tumor T cells in aggressive B-cell lymphoma. CDR1 and CDR2 from the germline V gene are MNHNY and SVGAGI (reference sequence). The CDR3 extends over 16 amino acids. J gave up 2 bases and V 4 bases, and 7 bases lay outside the gene matches. Clones were sequenced by immunoSEQ multiplex PCR, and TCRdb holds only the in-frame ones, with some missing. The data show around 6,000 clones, roughly 88% seen once. The TCR originated in an adult with diffuse large B cell lymphoma. Some clones in this sample may be carry-over from other donors' samples. The sequenced sample was tumor tissue. This chain links TRBV6-6 with TRBJ1-3; 8 bases align to TRBD1. CDR3 coding DNA: TGTGCCAGCAGTTTACAGGACAGGGTCGCTGGAAACACCATATATTTT. Translating it yields CASSLQDRVAGNTIYF.